Below are 13 T cell receptor beta chains sequenced from a single sample in a study of HIV-infected patients and healthy controls (dated by TCRdb to about 2014). Library preparation employed 5' RACE. Reads for this sample came from an Illumina MiSeq. 500 to 600 ng RNA was reverse transcribed with SuperScript III using primers against the alpha and beta constant regions. Separate alpha and beta chain libraries were generated by chain-specific third strand synthesis with multiplexing indices. TCRdb passed the public sequencing reads through fastp at Q25 and MiXCR, retaining productive beta sequences. Every entry covers one CDR3 protein and lists the most common genes and DNA from its rows. This sample gives approximately 9,700 distinct CDR3 sequences in total; around 5.2% of them show up just once. Of the sample, roughly 14% is held by the ten largest clones. Since whole blood was used without any cell fractionation, the repertoire reflected all peripheral T cells in unsorted form.

The material was blood, obtained before antiretroviral therapy. Every receptor here comes from an adult with HIV infection.

This clonotype was recorded at least ten times. The chain has TRBV27 and TRBJ2-7; perhaps TRBD1 as D (6 bases). V was trimmed by 3 bases and J by 6 bases, leaving 18 bases between them. This CDR3 comprises 15 residues. CDR1 MNHEY and CDR2 SMNVEV come from the germline V gene (reference sequence). The CDR3 DNA reads TGTGCCAGCAGTTTCCTGGACAGCCGACCGCGCGAGCAGTACTTC. Protein sequence: CASSFLDSRPREQYF.

This clonotype was seen many times. The CDR3 DNA reads as TGTGCCAGCAGTTCGACCTTTGATACGCAGTATTTT. Amino acid sequence: CASSSTFDTQYF. V and J are TRBV27 and TRBJ2-3; D unresolved. Deletions cut 4 bases from V and 6 bases from J, with 8 bases between. The CDR3 is 12 amino acids. Germline lookup yields CDR1 MNHEY and CDR2 SMNVEV (reference sequence).

This clonotype was observed at least ten times. The chain has TRBV2 and TRBJ1-5, with D hard to call. V was clipped by 7 bases and J by 0 bases, with 10 bases between them. This CDR3 is built from 14 residues. Germline CDR1 SNHLY, CDR2 FYNNEI. CDR3 protein: CASKGPDSNQPQHF. The CDR3 DNA reads TGTGCCAGCAAAGGCCCGGATAGCAATCAGCCCCAGCATTTT.

Relative to its sample, this clonotype is medium-sized. This chain links TRBV6-6 with TRBJ2-7; the match to TRBD1 covers 9 bases. J lost 4 bases, V lost 5 bases, and 3 bases had no gene match. Germline loops: CDR1 MNHNY, CDR2 SVGAGI (reference sequence). CDR3 length: 13 residues. The CDR3 spells CASSRDRDYEQYF. CDR3 coding DNA: TGTGCCAGCAGTCGGGACAGGGATTACGAGCAGTACTTC.

The chain links TRBV29-1 to TRBJ1-2; TRBD1 agrees at 9 bases. This CDR3 is 12 amino acids long. Unmatched junction bases numbered 4, after V lost 6 bases and J lost 5 bases. Looked up from germline, CDR1 is SQVTM and CDR2 is ANQGSEA. The CDR3 here is CSVNRGQYGYTF. As DNA, the CDR3 is TGCAGCGTGAACAGGGGGCAATATGGCTACACCTTC.

Points on this clonotype: This could be a read error, since a much larger clone is one nucleotide away. The chain is built from TRBV29-1 and TRBJ2-1; D is perhaps TRBD2 (5 bases). CDR3 size: 16 residues. The germline CDR1 and CDR2 sequences are SQVTM and ANQGSEA. The CDR3 here is CSVEDPQLGFHNQQFF. CDR3 bases: TGCAGCGTTGAAGACCCCCAACTAGGCTTTCACAATCAGCAGTTCTTC.

There are many counts of this clonotype. V is TRBV7-9 and J is TRBJ2-1; 10 positions match TRBD2. V was clipped by 4 bases and J by 4 bases; unmatched bases: 7. Germline V gene lookup returns CDR1 SEHNR and CDR2 FQNEAQ (reference sequence). The CDR3 sequence is 16 residues long. Written as DNA, the CDR3 is TGTGCCAGCAGCTCCCTAGCGGGGGAAAATTACAATGAGCAGTTCTTC. The encoded protein is CASSSLAGENYNEQFF.

This clonotype showed up many times. The chain links TRBV20-1 to TRBJ1-2, with D possibly matching TRBD1 (5 bases). V was cut by 5 bases and J by 6 bases, with 19 bases left in between. In germline, CDR1 is DFQATT, CDR2 SNEGSKA (reference sequence). This CDR3 contains 14 residues. The CDR3 protein is CSARLPSKGHGYTF. CDR3 DNA sequence: TGCAGTGCTCGCTTGCCCTCCAAGGGGCATGGCTACACCTTC.

By share of the sample, this clonotype is medium-sized. The chain couples TRBV9 to TRBJ2-3; no clear D. The germline CDR1 and CDR2 sequences are SGDLS and YYNGEE. The CDR3 extends over 14 amino acids. V lost 0 bases and J lost 3, with 8 bases in between. The CDR3, as DNA: TGTGCCAGCAGCGTAGGCCCGACTACAGATACGCAGTATTTT. Its translation: CASSVGPTTDTQYF.

This clonotype showed up many times. This rearrangement joins TRBV5-6 to TRBJ2-7; D gene uncertain. Trimming cost V 1 base and J 6 bases, with 8 bases left between them. The germline V gene encodes CDR1 SGHDT and CDR2 YYEEEE. The CDR3 sequence is 12 residues long. The CDR3 DNA is TGTGCCAGCAGCTTGTCCGGGTCCGAGCAGTACTTC. Translated, it gives CASSLSGSEQYF.

V and J are TRBV3-1 and TRBJ2-7; D is perhaps TRBD2 (6 bases). In germline, CDR1 is LGHDT, CDR2 YNNKEL (reference sequence). There are 15 residues in the CDR3. Trimming left V 1 base short and J 0 bases short, with 10 bases between. CDR3 nucleotides: TGTGCCAGCAGCCAAGTCGGAGGGAGCTCCTACGAGCAGTACTTC. Translating it yields CASSQVGGSSYEQYF.

This clonotype is termed medium-sized (0.01 to 0.1%). The chain uses TRBV27 and TRBJ2-3; D is uncertain. The CDR3 is 12 amino acids. Germline CDR1 is MNHEY and CDR2 is SMNVEV (reference sequence). V lost 2 bases and J 4 bases, leaving 4 bases between the germline ends. The CDR3 region is CASSLGPDTQYF. For the CDR3, the DNA is TGTGCCAGCAGTTTAGGCCCAGATACGCAGTATTTT.

This clonotype was seen ten or more times. The chain joins TRBV19 to TRBJ2-2; maybe TRBD2 (6 bases). The CDR3 consists of 14 residues. Germline V gene data show CDR1 as LNHDA and CDR2 as SQIVND (reference sequence). V lost 6 bases and J 6 bases, leaving 14 bases between the germline ends. CDR3 in amino acids: CASSRVLASGELFF. The CDR3 coding sequence is TGTGCCAGTAGCAGGGTCCTAGCGTCCGGGGAGCTGTTTTTT.